This is a list of T cell receptor beta chains from one sample in a study of Ad26.COV2.S vaccination and SARS-CoV-2 variants. Generated by immunoSEQ multiplex PCR, the TCRdb table keeps only in-frame clones and is missing some. In the table there are 290,000 or so clones, around 87% of which are singletons. The input for sequencing was peripheral blood, taken in a trial of Ad26.COV2.S vaccine versus placebo. The receptors here all came from a person between 18 and 59 years old who received the Ad26.COV2.S COVID-19 vaccine or a placebo. Both conserved end residues are part of each CDR3. D genes are given only for firm matches. Some rows have no size entry. The others give once, few or many, or a class for an expanded clone.

abundance | j_gene | v_gene | d_gene | CDR3nt | CDR3aa
NA | TRBJ1-1 | TRBV11-2 | NA | TGTGCCAGCAGCTTTCTACGGGGGTGGGCTTTCTTT | CASSFLRGWAFF
once | TRBJ1-6 | TRBV30 | NA | TGTGCCTGGAGTGGCACCAATTCACCCCTCCACTTT | CAWSGTNSPLHF
NA | TRBJ2-2 | TRBV7-9 | NA | TGTGCCAGCAGCTTTAACAGTCGATATGGAGGGGAGCTGTTTTTT | CASSFNSRYGGELFF
NA | TRBJ1-6 | TRBV3-1/TRBV3-2 | NA | TGTGCCAGCAGCCCTAATTTCGTAGGGGGTTCCAATTCACCCCTCCACTTT | CASSPNFVGGSNSPLHF
once | TRBJ2-3 | TRBV5-1 | TRBD2 | TGCGCCAGCAGCCTACTACCATTAGCGGGAGTAACAGATACGCAGTATTTT | CASSLLPLAGVTDTQYF
NA | TRBJ1-4 | TRBV18 | TRBD1 | TGTGCCAGCTCACCACCCGGGACAGGGTCAGAAAAACTGTTTTTT | CASSPPGTGSEKLFF
NA | TRBJ1-1 | TRBV9 | NA | TGTGCCAGCAGCGCCCAACTGGGTCTCACTGAAGCTTTCTTT | CASSAQLGLTEAFF
NA | TRBJ2-3 | TRBV2 | TRBD2 | TGTGCCAGCAGTGAACTGCGGACTAGCGGGGACCAGTATACGCAGTATTTT | CASSELRTSGDQYTQYF
few | TRBJ1-1 | TRBV3-1/TRBV3-2 | TRBD1 | TGTGCCAGCAGCCACCGACAGGGTTATAATGAAGCTTTCTTT | CASSHRQGYNEAFF
NA | TRBJ2-7 | TRBV7-9 | NA | TGTGCCAGCAGCTTATCTGGGGCCGAGCAGTACTTC | CASSLSGAEQYF
NA | TRBJ1-6 | TRBV25-1 | NA | TGTGCCAGCAGTGACGGCCGAACCCGGGGCTCCTATAATTCACCCCTCCACTTT | CASSDGRTRGSYNSPLHF
NA | TRBJ1-3 | TRBV7-9 | NA | TGTGCCAGCAGCCCAGGCCCGGGGTCTGGAAACACCATATATTTT | CASSPGPGSGNTIYF
many | TRBJ2-3 | TRBV4-1 | NA | TGCGCCAGCAGCGTCAAGACTAGTCCAGATACGCAGTATTTT | CASSVKTSPDTQYF
few | TRBJ1-3 | TRBV4-2 | NA | TGTGCCAGCAGCCAAGATGTGAGTCTCTCTGGAAACACCATATATTTT | CASSQDVSLSGNTIYF
NA | TRBJ2-7 | TRBV10-3 | TRBD2 | TGTGCCATCAGTGAGTCTGGGACTACAAAATCCTACGAGCAGTACTTC | CAISESGTTKSYEQYF
NA | TRBJ1-2 | TRBV6-2/TRBV6-3 | NA | TGTGCCAGCAGCCCCCGGAGCGGACAGAATTACTATGGCTACACCTTC | CASSPRSGQNYYGYTF
few | TRBJ1-3 | TRBV5-5 | TRBD1 | TGTGCCAGCAGCTTGAGGGGGCTAGCTGGAAACACCATATATTTT | CASSLRGLAGNTIYF
NA | TRBJ2-7 | TRBV18 | TRBD1 | TGTGCCAGCTCACCTCAGCAGGGGGAATACGAGCAGTACTTC | CASSPQQGEYEQYF
NA | TRBJ2-1 | TRBV3-1/TRBV3-2 | NA | TGTGCCAGCAGCCAAGATGCCAGGGTTCCCTACAATGAGCAGTTCTTC | CASSQDARVPYNEQFF
few | TRBJ2-7 | TRBV6-5 | TRBD1 | TGTGCCAGCAGTTACTCGTGGACAGGGGGTCTATACGAGCAGTACTTC | CASSYSWTGGLYEQYF
NA | TRBJ2-7 | TRBV28 | NA | TGTGCCAGCAGTCCCACCGCGGGTCCCTCCTACGAGCAGTACTTC | CASSPTAGPSYEQYF
NA | TRBJ1-2 | TRBV12-3/TRBV12-4 | NA | TGTGCCAGCAGCCCCGGACAGTATGGCTACACCTTC | CASSPGQYGYTF
NA | TRBJ2-5 | TRBV20-1 | NA | TGCAGTGCTATCTATGAGACCCAGTACTTC | CSAIYETQYF
NA | TRBJ1-4 | TRBV3-1/TRBV3-2 | TRBD1 | TGTGCCAGCAGCCAGGCAAGCCCTAACAGGGGGCGAGATGAAAAACTGTTTTTT | CASSQASPNRGRDEKLFF
NA | TRBJ1-1 | TRBV18 | NA | TGTGCCAGCTCCGAGGGCAGTATTTTGAACACTGAAGCTTTCTTT | CASSEGSILNTEAFF
NA | TRBJ2-7 | TRBV14 | NA | TGTGCCAGCAGCCAGTTCCAGGCGTTTTACGAGCAGTACTTC | CASSQFQAFYEQYF
NA | TRBJ1-2 | TRBV5-6 | NA | TGTGCCAGCAGCTTGGCATCCTATGGCTACACCTTC | CASSLASYGYTF
NA | TRBJ2-3 | TRBV10-3 | NA | TGTGCCATCAGTGAGGGGGACCTATTAGATACGCAGTATTTT | CAISEGDLLDTQYF
NA | TRBJ2-3 | TRBV7-2 | NA | TGTGCCAGCAGCCCCCGACGAACAGATACGCAGTATTTT | CASSPRRTDTQYF
NA | TRBJ1-3 | TRBV9 | NA | TGTGCCAGCAGCGTACAGGGTTCCTCTGGAAACACCATATATTTT | CASSVQGSSGNTIYF
NA | TRBJ2-2 | TRBV19 | NA | TGTGCCAGTAGCCCGGGGTGGGCAGCGAACACCGGGGAGCTGTTTTTT | CASSPGWAANTGELFF
few | TRBJ2-2 | TRBV5-4 | TRBD2 | TGTGCCAGCAGCTTGGCTAGCGGGGGCGGGGTCGGGGAGCTGTTTTTT | CASSLASGGGVGELFF
once | TRBJ1-2 | TRBV6-5 | NA | TGTGCCAGCAGTTACTCGAAGGGGGGCGGTGGCTATGGCTACACCTTC | CASSYSKGGGGYGYTF
NA | TRBJ2-3 | TRBV7-2 | TRBD2 | TGTGCCAGCAGCTCTAGCGGCGCTAGCACAGATACGCAGTATTTT | CASSSSGASTDTQYF
NA | TRBJ2-3 | TRBV6-4 | NA | TGTGCCAGCAGTGACTCGCCGGACACAGATACGCAGTATTTT | CASSDSPDTDTQYF
NA | TRBJ2-5 | TRBV5-1 | NA | TGCGCCAGCAGCAGGGGGGCTGAACAAGAGACCCAGTACTTC | CASSRGAEQETQYF
NA | TRBJ1-2 | TRBV7-9 | NA | TGTGCCAGCAGCCCTCAATGGGGGGGGCAAAGCTATGGCTACACCTTC | CASSPQWGGQSYGYTF
NA | TRBJ2-2 | TRBV5-4 | NA | TGTGCCAGCAGCTTACTGGGAGGAGGGTTAACCGGGGAGCTGTTTTTT | CASSLLGGGLTGELFF
few | TRBJ1-1 | TRBV6-5 | NA | TGTGCCAGCAGTTACTCGGGGATAGGCACTGAAGCTTTCTTT | CASSYSGIGTEAFF
NA | TRBJ2-5 | TRBV7-7 | TRBD2 | TGTGCTAGCAGCTTAGCCGCCTTGGGAGCGGGGGGAGGAGAGACCCAGTACTTC | CASSLAALGAGGGETQYF
NA | TRBJ1-3 | TRBV6-5 | TRBD1 | TGTGCCAGCTCCAGGGGGAGTTCTGGAAACACCATATATTTT | CASSRGSSGNTIYF
NA | TRBJ1-5 | TRBV7-2 | NA | TGTGCCAGCAGCTCCCTCGGGGGAAACCAGCCCCAGCATTTT | CASSSLGGNQPQHF
few | TRBJ2-2 | TRBV15 | NA | TGTGCCACCAGCAGAGTCCGAGCAGGTACGAACACCGGGGAGCTGTTTTTT | CATSRVRAGTNTGELFF
NA | TRBJ2-7 | TRBV11-2 | TRBD2 | TGTGCCAGCAGCTTAGGGGCGGGAGGCCCCTACGAGCAGTACTTC | CASSLGAGGPYEQYF
NA | TRBJ1-3 | TRBV28 | NA | TGTGCCAGCAGTTCCCCGGGGGACGCTGGAAACACCATATATTTT | CASSSPGDAGNTIYF
NA | TRBJ1-4 | TRBV2 | NA | TGTGCCAGCAGGAGACGGGTCTCAACTAATGAAAAACTGTTTTTT | CASRRRVSTNEKLFF
NA | TRBJ2-7 | TRBV5-5 | TRBD2 | TGTGCCAGCAGTTGGGCCGGGACTAGCGGGTCCGTCGAGCAGTACTTC | CASSWAGTSGSVEQYF
NA | TRBJ1-2 | TRBV10-3 | NA | TGTGCCATCAGTGAGTCGCCACAGGGCTATGGCTACACCTTC | CAISESPQGYGYTF
NA | TRBJ2-1 | TRBV10-3 | TRBD2 | TGTGCCACCTCCGGGACTAGCGGGGACAATGAGCAGTTCTTC | CATSGTSGDNEQFF
once | TRBJ1-6 | TRBV28 | TRBD1 | TGTGCCAGCAGGACAGGGTATAGCCCACCCCTCCACTTT | CASRTGYSPPLHF
NA | TRBJ2-7 | TRBV3-1/TRBV3-2 | NA | TGTGCCAGCAGCCAACATAACGGCCCCTACGAGCAGTACTTC | CASSQHNGPYEQYF
NA | TRBJ2-7 | TRBV6-1 | TRBD2 | TGTGCCAGCAGTGAATTGGTGGGTAGCGGGAGCTCCTACGAGCAGTACTTC | CASSELVGSGSSYEQYF
NA | TRBJ2-4 | TRBV19 | NA | TGTGCCAGTAGTTACGGGGAAATCGCCAAAAACATTCAGTACTTC | CASSYGEIAKNIQYF
NA | TRBJ2-1 | TRBV15 | NA | TGTGCCACCGGCGGTCCGAGCAATGAGCAGTTCTTC | CATGGPSNEQFF
NA | TRBJ1-2 | TRBV7-9 | TRBD1 | TGTGCCAGCAGCCTGACAGGGGGTGGCTACACCTTC | CASSLTGGGYTF